This passage covers 16 T cell receptor beta chains from one sample sequenced in a study of beta chain features in type 1 diabetes. The entirety of the isolated RNA underwent reverse transcription, so expressed TCRB transcripts were sequenced. The repertoire was sequenced with immunoSEQ multiplex PCR; TCRdb's copy has only in-frame clones and lacks some. Here the sample spans under 950,000 clones, roughly 15% being singletons. What was sequenced was naive CD4+ T cells from blood. The source of these receptors is a woman between 18 and 30 years old in good health.

This clone has just a few counts. This sample also contains other DNA sequences that code for the same CDR3. The chain is built from TRBV18 and TRBJ2-5; no definite D call. Trimming cost V 3 bases and J 4 bases, with 6 bases left between them. Germline lookup yields CDR1 KGHSH and CDR2 LQKENI. This CDR3 spans 12 amino acids. The CDR3 nucleotides read TGTGCCAGCTCACCGGCTGTAGAGACCCAGTACTTC. Its protein is CASSPAVETQYF.

The rearrangement joins TRBV10-1 to TRBJ2-1; D unclear. The V gene lost 3 bases and the J gene lost 8 bases, with 8 bases spanning the gap. CDR1 is WNHNN, CDR2 SYGVQD, per germline (reference sequence). The CDR3 extends over 12 amino acids. CDR3 coding DNA: TGCGCCAGCAGTGATAGTTCGGATGAGCAGTTCTTC. Its translation is CASSDSSDEQFF.

The gene calls are TRBV2 and TRBJ2-5, with 8 bases fitting TRBD2. V lost 8 bases to trimming and J lost 4 bases; unmatched junction nucleotides: 6. CDR3 length equals 13 residues. Germline V gene sequence: CDR1 SNHLY, CDR2 FYNNEI. The CDR3 reads CASGVAGGETQYF. DNA for the CDR3: TGTGCCAGCGGGGTCGCGGGGGGAGAGACCCAGTACTTC.

This clone came up a few times. The chain carries TRBV29-1 and TRBJ2-7; D unclear. CDR1 and CDR2 (germline): SQVTM, ANQGSEA. This CDR3 region has 13 residues. The germline V and J ends were trimmed by 5 bases and 4 bases, with 15 bases remaining between them. The DNA for the CDR3 is TGCAGCGTTCTCCCCGACACGAGATACGAGCAGTACTTC. Residues: CSVLPDTRYEQYF.

This rearrangement joins TRBV19 to TRBJ2-3; D possibly corresponds to TRBD1 (6 bases). Germline CDR1 LNHDA, CDR2 SQIVND (reference sequence). Between the trimmed V and J ends, which lost 5 bases and 2 bases, there was a span of 14 bases. The CDR3 has 15 amino acids. The CDR3 bases are TGTGCCAGTAGTCCCACAGAGGGGGTCACAGATACGCAGTATTTT. Its translation: CASSPTEGVTDTQYF.

The V gene is TRBV16, the J gene TRBJ2-5; D may be TRBD1 (5 bases). Near its end, the DNA agrees better with TRBJ2-7, so the J call may be wrong. Germline V gene sequence: CDR1 KGHSY, CDR2 FQNENV. The CDR3 covers 15 residues. In DNA, the CDR3 is TGTGCCAGCAGCCAATCGGCCAGGGTGGGTAACGAGCAGTACTTC. Its protein is CASSQSARVGNEQYF.

The chain is built from TRBV7-9 and TRBJ2-5; 9 bases fit TRBD2. Germline V CDR1 and CDR2: SEHNR, FQNEAQ (reference sequence). Trimming cost V 6 bases and J 4 bases; bases outside gene matches: 9. The CDR3 loop spans 15 amino acids. The CDR3 sequence is CASRPAGGVTETQYF. The CDR3 nucleotides are TGTGCCAGCAGACCAGCGGGAGGTGTGACAGAGACCCAGTACTTC.

J is TRBJ2-1 and V is TRBV28; the match to TRBD2 covers 9 bases. With V trimmed by 6 bases and J by 7 bases, 7 bases remained unmatched. Looked up from germline, CDR1 is MDHEN and CDR2 is SYDVKM. The CDR3 runs 14 residues. CDR3 residues: CASSLAGDVNEQFF. CDR3 coding DNA: TGTGCCAGCAGCTTAGCGGGAGATGTGAATGAGCAGTTCTTC.

V usage is TRBV9 and J usage is TRBJ2-2; 9 bases align to TRBD2. V dropped 4 bases and J dropped 4; count of bases not matched to a gene: 8. CDR3 length equals 16 residues. The germline CDR1 and CDR2 sequences are SGDLS and YYNGEE. The CDR3 is CASSPWLAGTTGELFF. The CDR3 DNA reads TGTGCCAGCAGCCCCTGGCTAGCGGGAACCACCGGGGAGCTGTTTTTT.

The table lists this clone with a few counts. V is TRBV2 and J is TRBJ1-2; D gene unclear. CDR3 length: 12 residues. In germline, CDR1 is SNHLY, CDR2 FYNNEI. V lost 6 bases to trimming and J lost 1 base, with 6 bases between them. This CDR3 is CASRSDNYGYTF. The DNA of the CDR3 is TGTGCCAGCAGGTCAGATAACTATGGCTACACCTTC.

The V and J genes are TRBV7-8 and TRBJ1-5; TRBD1 is a possible D gene (6 bases). The CDR3 sequence is 14 residues long. CDR1 SGHVS and CDR2 FQNEAQ come from the germline V gene. Trimming left V 5 bases short and J 8 bases short, with 16 bases between. CDR3 DNA sequence: TGTGCCAGCAGCCCTCGGACAGATCTTGAGCCCCAGCATTTT. Encoded protein: CASSPRTDLEPQHF.

In its sample, this clone was seen a few times. V and J are TRBV7-2 and TRBJ2-5, with TRBD2 identical over 7 bases. V was pared by 8 bases and J by 4 bases, with 7 bases of the junction left unmatched. This CDR3 is built from 13 residues. Germline V gene data show CDR1 as SGHTA and CDR2 as FQGNSA. The CDR3 sequence is CASVRGSGETQYF. CDR3 bases: TGTGCCAGCGTCCGCGGGAGTGGAGAGACCCAGTACTTC. Looking up the rest from reference TRBV7-2 and TRBJ2-5 gives the full variable domain: GAGVSQSPSNKVTEKGKDVELRCDPISGHTALYWYRQSLGQGLEFLIYFQGNSAPDKSGLPSDRFSAERTGGSVSTLTIQRTQQEDSAVYLCASVRGSGETQYFGPGTRLLVL.

The V call is TRBV9, the J call TRBJ2-3; 11 bases line up with TRBD1. There are 15 residues in the CDR3. V lost 6 bases to trimming and J lost 6 bases; unmatched junction nucleotides: 9. The germline gives CDR1 SGDLS, CDR2 YYNGEE. CDR3 in DNA: TGTGCCAGCACCCTCGGACAGGGGGCGTACGATACGCAGTATTTT. This translates into CASTLGQGAYDTQYF.

This sequence joins TRBV6-6 and TRBJ2-3, with D possibly matching TRBD2 (5 bases). CDR3 length equals 15 residues. Germline V CDR1 and CDR2: MNHNY, SVGAGI (reference sequence). Trimming removed 2 bases from V and 4 bases from J, with 13 bases in between. The CDR3, as DNA: TGTGCCAGCAGTTACCGTCGATCGGACTCAGATACGCAGTATTTT. It codes for CASSYRRSDSDTQYF.

The chain recombines TRBV18 with TRBJ1-2; possibly TRBD1 for D (6 bases). This CDR3 has 15 residues. Trimming left V 3 bases short and J 5 bases short, with 16 bases between. Germline V lookup: CDR1 KGHSH, CDR2 LQKENI. CDR3 amino acids: CASSPLAGDEYGYTF. CDR3 in DNA: TGTGCCAGCTCACCCTTGGCAGGGGATGAGTATGGCTACACCTTC.

Ten or more counts support this clone. The J gene is TRBJ2-3, the V gene TRBV10-3, with D maybe TRBD1 (5 bases). The length of the CDR3 is 13 residues. Germline CDR1 ENHRY, CDR2 SYGVKD. V lost 4 bases, J lost 6 bases, and 11 bases lay in between. For the CDR3, the DNA is TGTGCCATCAGTGGGACAATCGGCGATACGCAGTATTTT. This codes for CAISGTIGDTQYF.